In its sample, the clone carrying this T cell receptor (beta chain) was seen once. Its antigen is unidentified. The data originate from a study of CD8 T cells in Susac syndrome. Whole-study findings and limits: Clonal expansion did not appear in Susac syndrome CD4+ T cell repertoires.

CD8+ and CD4+ T cells circulating in blood were sequenced for TCR beta. While CD8+ and CD4+ T cells were isolated negatively, TEMRA cells were enriched by FACS. Reverse transcription of roughly 0.45 to 1 ug RNA used random hexamers. TCRdb ran MiXCR on the immunoSEQ multiplex PCR reads and lists one entry per CDR3 protein. The sample contains 95,000 to 150,000 distinct CDR3 sequences, roughly 95% of which appear only once. The junction had 6 bases not matched to a gene; V was cut back by 6 bases and J by 5 bases. The germline CDR1 and CDR2 sequences are SQVTM and ANQGSEA. The CDR3 loop spans 13 amino acids.

The receptor was derived from a human donor with Susac syndrome. Sequenced: CD4+ T cells from PBMCs. The chain combines TRBV29-1 with TRBJ1-5; 8 nucleotides align to TRBD1. Here the CDR3 reads CSVARGPDQPQHF. As DNA, the CDR3 is TGCAGCGTGGCCAGGGGGCCGGATCAGCCCCAGCATTTT.